The source of this T cell receptor beta chain is a study of identical twins. Study conclusions and caveats: Clonotypes of the beta chain that were abundant in cord blood carried fewer insertions (memory repertoires showed none). Weaker excess sharing between twins was seen in beta out-of-frame sequences.

The CDR3 spans 15 residues. V dropped 8 bases and J dropped 7 bases, with 24 bases sitting between them. The germline CDR1 and CDR2 sequences are SNHLY and FYNNEI. Comment on this clonotype: What it binds is not known.

TCRdb fed the 5' RACE reads into MiXCR, producing one record per CDR3 protein. The data show 1.5 million to 2 million distinct CDR3 sequences, with roughly a third seen just once and about 0.25% held by the top ten. The clonotype comes from a newborn girl in good health. The genes are TRBV2 and TRBJ2-7; weak D call: TRBD2 (5 bases). The sample taken for sequencing was cord blood. The CDR3 sequence is CASSGGVVINNEQYF. CDR3 coding DNA: TGTGCCAGCTCAGGAGGAGTCGTCATCAACAATGAGCAGTACTTC.